These 2 T cell receptor beta chains originate from one sample sequenced in a study of Tregs in tolerant kidney transplant recipients. TCRdb's table, derived via immunoSEQ multiplex PCR, lists solely in-frame clones and lacks some. The sample holds about 15,000 clones, around three quarters seen once. Sequencing was performed on Tregs from blood, taken before the transplant. The receptors stem from a human donor who received a combined kidney and bone marrow transplant.

The CDR3 bases are TGTGCCAGCAGCTTAGAATGGGGGGCCGGGGAGCTGTTTTTT. It yields the protein CASSLEWGAGELFF. The rearrangement joins TRBV11-3 to TRBJ2-2; a weak D match, TRBD2 (6 bases). Germline loops: CDR1 SGHNT, CDR2 YENEEA. The CDR3 runs 14 residues. V lost 0 bases and J lost 6, with 8 bases in between.

V and J are TRBV6-6 and TRBJ1-5, with no clear D. Trimming shortened V by 5 bases and J by 5 bases, and 10 bases separated the two germline ends. The CDR3 contains 13 residues. Germline CDR1 MNHNY, CDR2 SVGAGI (reference sequence). The CDR3 loop reads CASSRDGHQPQHF. The CDR3 DNA reads as TGTGCCAGCAGTCGAGATGGGCATCAGCCCCAGCATTTT.